The T cell receptor beta chain described here comes from a study of vaccination and CD4 T cells after COVID-19. Once obtained from cultured CD4+ T cells, the DNA was sequenced using the Oncomine TCR Beta short-read assay. Using its own MiXCR run on the PCR reads, TCRdb lists one record per CDR3 protein. The data show roughly 15,000 distinct CDR3 sequences, around 43% seen once. Treatment reported: approximately 10-day PBMC culture with coronavirus spike peptide pools or control peptides (ViraFEST assay). This clonotype occurred once. What it recognizes is unknown. The TCR sequence derives from a human donor who received a COVID-19 vaccine. The sample was CD4+ T cells from blood, cultured in vitro, taken before SARS-CoV-2 vaccination.

The CDR3 loop reads CASSLLRDSRGDTQYF. For the CDR3, the DNA is TGTGCCAGCAGTCTCCTCCGGGACAGCCGCGGAGATACGCAGTATTTT. The chain is built from TRBV12-3 or TRBV12-4 and TRBJ2-3; 7 nucleotides align to TRBD1. The CDR3 runs to 16 residues. V was pared by 5 bases and J by 5 bases, with 13 bases of the junction left unmatched.